The next 20 T cell receptor beta chains were all read from a single sample in a study of T cells in Graves' hyperthyroidism and ophthalmopathy. Amplified regions were TCR beta CDR3 sequences from RNA transcripts. When the TCR CDR3 underwent first-round RT-PCR, the HTBI primer set was used. A single record per CDR3 protein comes from TCRdb applying MiXCR to the multiplex PCR reads. The data show around 570,000 distinct CDR3 sequences, 15% to 20% seen once. The sample was blood. These receptors all come from a man aged 35 to 55 with Graves' ophthalmopathy.

The V and J genes are TRBV20-1 and TRBJ2-1; 8 bases are shared with TRBD2. The trim removed 0 bases at V and 0 bases at J, leaving 7 bases unmatched. CDR1 and CDR2 from the germline V gene are DFQATT and SNEGSKA (reference sequence). This CDR3 region has 17 residues. CDR3 protein: CSARDSREGPSYNEQFF. The CDR3 bases are TGCAGTGCTAGAGATTCCCGGGAGGGCCCCTCCTACAATGAGCAGTTCTTC.

The gene calls are TRBV30 and TRBJ2-5; the match to TRBD2 covers 11 bases. Germline V gives CDR1 GTSNPN, CDR2 SVGIG (reference sequence). The CDR3 runs 17 residues. Germline trimming cut 3 bases from V and 7 bases from J; bases unmatched to any gene: 16. CDR3 nucleotides: TGTGCCTGGAGATCGTCCCTGCGTAGCGGGGGGGTGGTGACCCAGTACTTC. This translates into CAWRSSLRSGGVVTQYF. The variable domain in full, completed from reference TRBV30 and TRBJ2-5, reads SQTIHQWPATLVQPVGSPLSLECTVEGTSNPNLYWYRQAAGRGLQLLFYSVGIGQISSEVPQNLSASRPQDRQFILSSKKLLLSDSGFYLCAWRSSLRSGGVVTQYFGPGTRLLVL.

To note about this clonotype: Since a much larger clone is just one base distant, this may be a read error. The J gene is TRBJ2-2, the V gene TRBV3-1, with D possibly TRBD2 on 6 matching bases. The V gene lost 5 bases and the J gene lost 5 bases, with 15 bases spanning the gap. Germline V CDR1 and CDR2: LGHDT, YNNKEL (reference sequence). This CDR3 comprises 15 residues. In nucleotides, the CDR3 is TGTGCCAGCAGCGCCGGGACTTCTGTTACCGGGGAGCTGTTTTTT. It specifies CASSAGTSVTGELFF.

About this clonotype itself: Given a much more abundant clone one base away, this may be a read error. The chain employs TRBV2 and TRBJ2-3; either TRBD1 or TRBD2 may supply D (6 bases each). Germline V CDR1 and CDR2: SNHLY, FYNNEI. This CDR3 has 13 amino acids. CDR3 DNA sequence: TGTGCCGGCAGGGGACTCCTGACAGATACGCAGTATTTT. Its protein is CAGRGLLTDTQYF.

This clonotype was seen only a few times. This chain connects TRBV5-1 to TRBJ2-1, with TRBD1 as a possible D gene (5 bases). V shed 2 bases and J shed 7 bases, with 16 bases lying between them. This CDR3 has 15 residues. Germline V gene lookup returns CDR1 SGHRS and CDR2 YFSETQ. CDR3: CASSLDRPWNNEQFF. CDR3 coding DNA: TGCGCCAGCAGCTTAGACAGACCCTGGAATAATGAGCAGTTCTTC.

This clonotype has at least ten counts. This chain links TRBV7-2 with TRBJ2-3; D ambiguous. The CDR3 extends over 10 amino acids. The V gene's germline CDR1 is SGHTA and CDR2 FQGNSA. The V end lost 1 base, the J end lost 8 bases, and 1 base lay between the germline ends. As DNA, the CDR3 is TGTGCCAGCAGCTTAGGTACGCAGTATTTT. Amino acid sequence: CASSLGTQYF. Using reference TRBV7-2 and TRBJ2-3 for the parts outside the CDR3, the full variable domain is GAGVSQSPSNKVTEKGKDVELRCDPISGHTALYWYRQSLGQGLEFLIYFQGNSAPDKSGLPSDRFSAERTGGSVSTLTIQRTQQEDSAVYLCASSLGTQYFGPGTRLTVL.

The chain joins TRBV13 to TRBJ2-3, with TRBD2 matching over 12 bases. The junction had 4 bases not matched to a gene; V was cut back by 4 bases and J by 5 bases. Germline V CDR1 and CDR2: PRHDT, FYEKMQ (reference sequence). This CDR3 has 15 amino acids. For the CDR3, the DNA is TGTGCCAGCAGCTCTAGCGGGGGGGCCGTAGATACGCAGTATTTT. Its translation: CASSSSGGAVDTQYF.

This clonotype occurred a few times. The chain carries TRBV9 and TRBJ2-1; 8 bases are shared with TRBD2. CDR1 is SGDLS, CDR2 YYNGEE, per germline. The ends lost 4 bases at V and 0 bases at J; junction bases unmatched: 6. The CDR3 is 16 amino acids. The CDR3 protein is CASSTPLAASYNEQFF. CDR3 nucleotide sequence: TGTGCCAGCAGCACCCCACTAGCGGCCTCCTACAATGAGCAGTTCTTC.

This clonotype occurred many times. The chain couples TRBV5-1 to TRBJ2-2; D may correspond to TRBD1 or TRBD2 (5 bases each). The CDR3 extends over 16 amino acids. V lost 0 bases and J 5 bases, leaving 14 bases between the germline ends. Germline V gene data show CDR1 as SGHRS and CDR2 as YFSETQ. The chain's CDR3 is CASSLVDTPGTGELFF. For the CDR3, the DNA is TGCGCCAGCAGCTTGGTGGACACCCCGGGGACCGGGGAGCTGTTTTTT.

This clonotype was counted a single time. The chain combines TRBV20-1 with TRBJ2-1, with 12 bases aligning to TRBD1. The germline gives CDR1 DFQATT, CDR2 SNEGSKA (reference sequence). This CDR3 is built from 15 residues. V lost 5 bases, J lost 3 bases, and 5 bases stayed unmatched. Here the CDR3 reads CSAGGTGGSYNEQFF. The CDR3 region has the DNA TGCAGTGCTGGAGGGACAGGGGGCAGCTACAATGAGCAGTTCTTC.

There are a few counts of this clonotype. The V call is TRBV28, the J call TRBJ2-7, with 7 bases matching TRBD2. This CDR3 has 13 amino acids. The V gene end was trimmed by 3 bases and the J gene end by 7 bases; junction bases not matched to a gene: 6. Looked up from germline, CDR1 is MDHEN and CDR2 is SYDVKM. The CDR3 here is CASSFGPGREQYF. DNA for the CDR3: TGTGCCAGCAGTTTCGGACCCGGGAGGGAGCAGTACTTC. Together with reference TRBV28 and TRBJ2-7, the CDR3 gives the full variable domain: DVKVTQSSRYLVKRTGEKVFLECVQDMDHENMFWYRQDPGLGLRLIYFSYDVKMKEKGDIPEGYSVSREKKERFSLILESASTNQTSMYLCASSFGPGREQYFGPGTRLTVT.

This chain joins TRBV28 and TRBJ1-1; TRBD1 matches 9 bases. Germline loops: CDR1 MDHEN, CDR2 SYDVKM. The CDR3 is 14 residues long. V shed 5 bases, J shed 5 bases, and the junction held 6 bases outside the gene matches. CDR3 protein: CASSQAGTGTEAFF. The CDR3 DNA is TGTGCCAGCAGTCAAGCAGGGACAGGGACTGAAGCTTTCTTT.

The chain recombines TRBV9 with TRBJ2-2; tentatively, D is TRBD1 (5 bases). CDR1 is SGDLS and CDR2 is YYNGEE in the germline V gene. This CDR3 region has 14 residues. V dropped 1 base and J dropped 2 bases, with 6 bases sitting between them. The chain's CDR3 is CASSVQGNTGELFF. The CDR3 bases are TGTGCCAGCAGCGTACAGGGAAACACCGGGGAGCTGTTTTTT.

A single count supports this clonotype. A junction end diverges from the germline sequence, so it may reflect a read error. The chain is built from TRBV5-8 and TRBJ2-7, with 7 nucleotides matching TRBD2. The CDR3 contains 16 residues. Per germline, CDR1 SGHTS and CDR2 YDEGEE. CDR3 sequence: CANSPQAVGLSYEQYF. The CDR3 bases are TGTGCCAACAGCCCCCAAGCTGTGGGACTATCCTACGAGCAGTACTTC.

This clonotype showed up just a few times. A read error may produce the germline difference seen at one junction end. The chain links TRBV20-1 to TRBJ1-3, with TRBD1 as a possible D gene (5 bases). The CDR3 spans 14 residues. Germline CDR1 reads DFQATT; CDR2 reads SNEGSKA (reference sequence). CDR3 DNA sequence: TGCAGTGGTTTGGACTGGGACTCTGGAAACACCATATATTTC. Encoded protein: CSGLDWDSGNTIYF.

This clonotype was seen a single time. This chain connects TRBV6-4 to TRBJ2-3, with no clear D. The CDR3 sequence is 15 residues long. CDR1 MRHNA and CDR2 SNTAGT come from the germline V gene. V lost 7 bases to trimming and J lost 3 bases, with 17 bases between them. The CDR3 is CASKDSGLPTDTQYF. CDR3 in DNA: TGTGCCAGCAAGGATTCGGGCTTACCAACAGATACGCAGTATTTT.

This clonotype was recorded many times. The chain employs TRBV3-1 and TRBJ1-5; D possibly corresponds to TRBD1 (6 bases). CDR1 and CDR2 from the germline V gene are LGHDT and YNNKEL (reference sequence). V lost 6 bases, J lost 0 bases, and 12 bases lay in between. This CDR3 spans 15 amino acids. Written as DNA, the CDR3 is TGTGCCAGCAGGAGTAGACAGGTTAGCAATCAGCCCCAGCATTTT. Translating gives CASRSRQVSNQPQHF. Together with reference TRBV3-1 and TRBJ1-5, the CDR3 gives the full variable domain: DTAVSQTPKYLVTQMGNDKSIKCEQNLGHDTMYWYKQDSKKFLKIMFSYNNKELIINETVPNRFSPKSPDKAHLNLHINSLELGDSAVYFCASRSRQVSNQPQHFGDGTRLSIL.

This clonotype appeared many times. This chain uses TRBV20-1 with TRBJ2-5, with D tentatively TRBD2 (6 bases). This CDR3 comprises 14 residues. Trimming cost V 5 bases and J 5 bases, with 18 bases left between them. Germline V gene sequence: CDR1 DFQATT, CDR2 SNEGSKA (reference sequence). This CDR3 reads CSAEVREGAETQYF. In DNA form, the CDR3 reads TGCAGTGCTGAGGTGCGGGAAGGGGCGGAGACCCAGTACTTC.

This clonotype was counted many times. The V and J genes are TRBV3-1 and TRBJ2-1, with 10 bases matching TRBD1. V shed 0 bases and J 5 bases; nucleotides not matched to a gene: 7. The germline V gene has CDR1 LGHDT and CDR2 YNNKEL (reference sequence). The CDR3 has 17 residues. The CDR3: CASSQEWQGQGHNEQFF. As DNA, the CDR3 is TGTGCCAGCAGCCAAGAGTGGCAGGGACAGGGGCACAATGAGCAGTTCTTC.

In regard to this clonotype: Being one base from a much bigger clone, this may be a read error. This chain joins TRBV11-2 and TRBJ1-1, with TRBD1 identical over 9 bases. The length of the CDR3 is 18 residues. After removal of 4 bases from V and 2 bases from J, the junction contained 14 bases not matched to a gene. Germline CDR1 and CDR2: SGHAT and FQNNGV. DNA of the CDR3: TGTGCCAGCAGCTCCCCGGACAGGGGCGGGCAGGACAACACTGAAGCTTTCTTT. Translated, it gives CASSSPDRGGQDNTEAFF.